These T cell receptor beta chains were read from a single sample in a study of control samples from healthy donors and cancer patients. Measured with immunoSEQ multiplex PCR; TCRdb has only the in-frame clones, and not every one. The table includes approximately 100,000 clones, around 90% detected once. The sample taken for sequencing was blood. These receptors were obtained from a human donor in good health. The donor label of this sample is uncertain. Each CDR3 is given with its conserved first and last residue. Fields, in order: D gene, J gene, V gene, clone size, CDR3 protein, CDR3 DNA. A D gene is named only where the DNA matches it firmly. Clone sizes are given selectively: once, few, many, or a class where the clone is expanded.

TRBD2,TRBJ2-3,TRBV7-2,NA,CASSPQAGSTDTQYF,TGTGCCAGCAGCCCCCAAGCGGGGAGCACAGATACGCAGTATTTT
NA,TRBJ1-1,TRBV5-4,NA,CASSLGAGGQNTEAFF,TGTGCCAGCAGCTTGGGGGCCGGGGGCCAGAACACTGAAGCTTTCTTT
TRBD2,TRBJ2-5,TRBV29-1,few,CSVHEGLAGGQETQYF,TGCAGCGTTCATGAAGGACTAGCGGGGGGCCAAGAGACCCAGTACTTC
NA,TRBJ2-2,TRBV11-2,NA,CASSYTAGGELFF,TGTGCCAGCAGCTATACAGCAGGAGGGGAGCTGTTTTTT
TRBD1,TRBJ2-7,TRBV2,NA,CASSSTGGDYEQYF,TGTGCCAGCAGTAGTACAGGGGGAGACTACGAGCAGTACTTC
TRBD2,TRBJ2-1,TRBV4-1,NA,CASSYSGGLGNEQFF,TGCGCCAGCAGCTATAGCGGGGGGTTGGGGAATGAGCAGTTCTTC
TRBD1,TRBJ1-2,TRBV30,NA,CALGQGAGGYTF,TGTGCCTTGGGACAGGGTGCAGGCGGCTACACCTTC
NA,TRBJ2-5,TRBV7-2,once,CASSLSYQETQYF,TGTGCCAGCAGCTTGTCTTACCAAGAGACCCAGTACTTC
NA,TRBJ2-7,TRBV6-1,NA,CASSEVRGRASEQYF,TGTGCCAGCAGTGAAGTAAGGGGAAGAGCTAGCGAGCAGTACTTC
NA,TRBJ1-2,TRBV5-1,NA,CASSSNVNYGYTF,TGCGCCAGCAGCTCGAACGTTAACTATGGCTACACCTTC
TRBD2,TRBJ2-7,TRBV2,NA,CASSEYTSGGYEQYF,TGTGCCAGCAGTGAATACACTAGCGGGGGATACGAGCAGTACTTC
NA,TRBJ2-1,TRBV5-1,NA,CASSPSRGSLGFF,TGCGCCAGCAGCCCGTCAAGGGGTTCCCTCGGGTTCTTC
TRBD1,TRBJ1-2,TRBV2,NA,CASSTRGQDSREGYTF,TGTGCCAGCAGTACACGGGGACAGGATTCTCGAGAGGGCTACACCTTC
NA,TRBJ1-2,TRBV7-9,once,CASSQTRAAAHYGYTF,TGTGCCAGCAGCCAGACCCGGGCCGCGGCTCACTATGGCTACACCTTC
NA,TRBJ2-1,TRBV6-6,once,CASSPLLQVLTTYNEQFF,TGTGCCAGCAGTCCTCTTCTACAAGTCCTTACCACCTACAATGAGCAGTTCTTC
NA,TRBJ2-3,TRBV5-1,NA,CASSLLATDTQYF,TGCGCCAGCAGCTTATTGGCTACAGATACGCAGTATTTT
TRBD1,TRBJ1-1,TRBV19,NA,CASGRTGFMNTEAFF,TGTGCCAGTGGAAGGACAGGGTTCATGAACACTGAAGCTTTCTTT
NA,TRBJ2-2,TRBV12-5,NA,CASGLAGTGELFF,TGTGCTAGTGGTTTGGCGGGGACCGGGGAGCTGTTTTTT
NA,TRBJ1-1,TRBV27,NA,CASCRGVGTEAFF,TGTGCCAGCTGCCGGGGGGTTGGCACTGAAGCTTTCTTT
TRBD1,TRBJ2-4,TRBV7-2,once,CASSDRGQNIQYF,TGTGCCAGCAGCGACAGGGGTCAAAACATTCAGTACTTC
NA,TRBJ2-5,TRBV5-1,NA,CASSPAASPQETQYF,TGCGCCAGCAGCCCAGCTGCTAGCCCTCAAGAGACCCAGTACTTC
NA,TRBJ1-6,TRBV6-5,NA,CASGRSKIESPLHF,TGTGCCAGCGGACGATCGAAAATAGAATCACCCCTCCACTTT
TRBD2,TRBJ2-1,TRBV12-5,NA,CASGLMFLAGRDEQFF,TGTGCTAGTGGTTTGATGTTTCTAGCGGGGCGCGATGAGCAGTTCTTC
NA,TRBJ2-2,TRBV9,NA,CASSVAAGTGELFF,TGTGCCAGCAGCGTAGCCGCGGGTACCGGGGAGCTGTTTTTT